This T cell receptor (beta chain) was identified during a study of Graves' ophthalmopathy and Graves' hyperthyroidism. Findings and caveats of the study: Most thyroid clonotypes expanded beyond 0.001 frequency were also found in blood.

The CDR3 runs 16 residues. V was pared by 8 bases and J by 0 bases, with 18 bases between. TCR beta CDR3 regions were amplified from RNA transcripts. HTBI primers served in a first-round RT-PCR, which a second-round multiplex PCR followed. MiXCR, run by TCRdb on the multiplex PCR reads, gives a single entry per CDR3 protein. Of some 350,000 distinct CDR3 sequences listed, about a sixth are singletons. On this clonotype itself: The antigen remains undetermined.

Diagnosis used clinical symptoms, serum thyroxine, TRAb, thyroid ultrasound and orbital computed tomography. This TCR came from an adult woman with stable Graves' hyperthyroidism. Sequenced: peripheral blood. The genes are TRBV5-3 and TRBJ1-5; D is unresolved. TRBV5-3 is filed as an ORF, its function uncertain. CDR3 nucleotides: TGTGCCAGTCCTTACCGGGCGGCTTATAGCAATCAGCCCCAGCATTTT. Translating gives CASPYRAAYSNQPQHF.